This TCR beta chain appears in the sequencing data of a study of blood T cell repertoires in COVID-19. Study summary: Samples came from the United States, Italy and Spain, spanning acute and convalescent COVID-19.

The Seattle patients, enrolled during active infection, were followed longitudinally. The length of the CDR3 is 13 residues. Trimming pared 0 bases from V and 6 bases from J, leaving 9 bases between. CDR1 is LNHNV and CDR2 is YYDKDF in the germline V gene (reference sequence). Authors' data handling: For nucleated cells, counts were estimated from reference gene primer amplification. Sequencing was performed with immunoSEQ multiplex PCR; in TCRdb, only in-frame clones are kept and a portion is missing. V, J and clone size reflect that table, while D and trimming were determined from the DNA. The sample has some 72,000 clones; less than 90% are singletons.

This sequence originates from a man aged 45-65 years with COVID-19, enrolled during active disease. Material for sequencing was peripheral blood. The rearrangement joins TRBV15 to TRBJ2-7, with no clear D. CDR3 sequence reads: CATSRDRGAEQYF. In DNA, the CDR3 is TGTGCCACCAGCAGAGATCGAGGAGCCGAGCAGTACTTC.